The text below deals with one T cell receptor (beta chain). Its target is unknown. The CDR3 runs to 14 residues. Germline CDR1 is DFQATT and CDR2 is SNEGSKA (reference sequence). V lost 3 bases and J lost 0, with 11 bases in between. These data come from a study of response to subunit inactivated influenza vaccine. Study-level results: After each seasonal influenza vaccination, few new T cells are recruited, the authors suggested.

TCRdb independently ran MiXCR on the RT-PCR reads; one entry per CDR3 protein. Seen here are some 850,000 distinct CDR3 sequences, 18% observed once, and the top ten hold 9.5% to 13%. The sample in question was PBMCs from blood, obtained 5 to 6 days after vaccination. The V call is TRBV20-1, the J call TRBJ1-1; D call uncertain. This receptor was identified in a man between 50 and 59 years old who received an inactivated influenza vaccine. In DNA form, the CDR3 reads TGCAGTGCTAGCCGCGTGACGGTGAACACTGAAGCTTTCTTT. Protein: CSASRVTVNTEAFF.